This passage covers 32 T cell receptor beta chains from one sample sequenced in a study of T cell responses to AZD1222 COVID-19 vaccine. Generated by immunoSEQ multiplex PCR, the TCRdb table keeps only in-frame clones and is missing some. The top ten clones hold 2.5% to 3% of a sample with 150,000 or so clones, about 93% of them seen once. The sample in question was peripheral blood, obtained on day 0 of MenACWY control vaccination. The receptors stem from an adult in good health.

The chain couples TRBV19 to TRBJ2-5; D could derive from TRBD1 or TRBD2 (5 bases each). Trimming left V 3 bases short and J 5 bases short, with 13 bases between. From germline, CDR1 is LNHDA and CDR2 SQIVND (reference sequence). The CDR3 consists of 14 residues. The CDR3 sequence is CASSMVWGGETQYF. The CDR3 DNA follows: TGTGCCAGTAGTATGGTCTGGGGCGGGGAGACCCAGTACTTC.

Here the CDR3 reads CASSIEREAFF. The CDR3 DNA follows: TGTGCCAGTAGTATAGAGAGGGAAGCTTTCTTT. This chain links TRBV19 with TRBJ1-1; D gene uncertain. This CDR3 comprises 11 residues. Germline-derived CDR1 and CDR2 are LNHDA and SQIVND (reference sequence). V dropped 0 bases and J dropped 8 bases, with 4 bases sitting between them. Together with reference TRBV19 and TRBJ1-1, the CDR3 gives the full variable domain: DGGITQSPKYLFRKEGQNVTLSCEQNLNHDAMYWYRQDPGQGLRLIYYSQIVNDFQKGDIAEGYSVSREKKESFPLTVTSAQKNPTAFYLCASSIEREAFFGQGTRLTVV.

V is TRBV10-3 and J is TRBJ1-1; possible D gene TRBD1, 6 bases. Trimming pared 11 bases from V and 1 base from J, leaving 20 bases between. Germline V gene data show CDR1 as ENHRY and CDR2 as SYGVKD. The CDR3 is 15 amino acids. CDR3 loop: CAAREGGGRNTEAFF. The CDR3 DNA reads TGTGCCGCCCGAGAGGGGGGGGGCAGGAACACTGAAGCTTTCTTT.

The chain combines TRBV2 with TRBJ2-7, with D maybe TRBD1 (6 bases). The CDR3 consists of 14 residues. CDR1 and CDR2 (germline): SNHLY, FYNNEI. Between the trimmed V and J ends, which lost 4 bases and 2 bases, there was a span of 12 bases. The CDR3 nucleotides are TGTGCCAGCAGTGCAAACAGGGACCCCTACGAGCAGTACTTC. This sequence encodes CASSANRDPYEQYF.

The CDR3 sequence: CASSLRSAPGRYYEQYF. As DNA, the CDR3 is TGTGCCAGCAGCTTACGGTCAGCCCCGGGACGGTACTACGAGCAGTACTTC. J is TRBJ2-7 and V is TRBV11-2; D assignment may be TRBD1 or TRBD2 (5 bases each). CDR1 is SGHAT and CDR2 is FQNNGV in the germline V gene. The germline V and J ends were trimmed by 2 bases and 3 bases, with 20 bases remaining between them. CDR3 size: 17 residues.

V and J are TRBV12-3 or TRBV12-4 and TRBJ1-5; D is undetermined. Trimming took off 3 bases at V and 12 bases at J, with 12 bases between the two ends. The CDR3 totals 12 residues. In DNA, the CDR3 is TGTGCCAGCAGTTTTGAGAGCCTAGTCCAGCATTTT. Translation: CASSFESLVQHF.

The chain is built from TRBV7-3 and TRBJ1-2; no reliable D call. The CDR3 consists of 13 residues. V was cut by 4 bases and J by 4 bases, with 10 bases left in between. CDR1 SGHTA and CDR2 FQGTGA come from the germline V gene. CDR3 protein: CASSSPDGYGYTF. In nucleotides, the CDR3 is TGTGCCAGCAGCTCTCCCGACGGCTATGGCTACACCTTC. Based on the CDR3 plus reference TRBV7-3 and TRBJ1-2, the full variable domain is GAGVSQTPSNKVTEKGKYVELRCDPISGHTALYWYRQSLGQGPEFLIYFQGTGAADDSGLPNDRFFAVRPEGSVSTLKIQRTERGDSAVYLCASSSPDGYGYTFGSGTRLTVV.

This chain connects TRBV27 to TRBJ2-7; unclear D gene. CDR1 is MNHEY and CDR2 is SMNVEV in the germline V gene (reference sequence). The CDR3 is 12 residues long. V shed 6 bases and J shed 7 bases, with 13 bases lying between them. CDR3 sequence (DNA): TGTGCCAGCAGGGGCGGACCCTGGGAGCAGTACTTC. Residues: CASRGGPWEQYF.

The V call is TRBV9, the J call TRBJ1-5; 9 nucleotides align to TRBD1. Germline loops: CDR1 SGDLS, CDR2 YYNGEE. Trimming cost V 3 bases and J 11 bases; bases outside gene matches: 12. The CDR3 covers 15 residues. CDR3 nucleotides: TGTGCCAGCAGCGGTACAGGGGGCAGGGGTGAGGCCCAGCATTTT. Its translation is CASSGTGGRGEAQHF.

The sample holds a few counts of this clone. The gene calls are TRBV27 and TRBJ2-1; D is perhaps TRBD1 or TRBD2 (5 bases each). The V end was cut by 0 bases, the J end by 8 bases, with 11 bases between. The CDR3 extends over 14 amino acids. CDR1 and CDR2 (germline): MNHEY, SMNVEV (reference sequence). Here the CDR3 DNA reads TGTGCCAGCAGTTTATCGATGGGGCGGGATGAGCAGTTCTTC. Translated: CASSLSMGRDEQFF.

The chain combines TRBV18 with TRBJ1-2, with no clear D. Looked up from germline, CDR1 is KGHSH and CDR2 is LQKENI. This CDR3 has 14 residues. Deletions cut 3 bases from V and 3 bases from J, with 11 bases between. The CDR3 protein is CASSPSTWDYGYTF. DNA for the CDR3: TGTGCCAGCTCACCCTCGACATGGGACTATGGCTACACCTTC.

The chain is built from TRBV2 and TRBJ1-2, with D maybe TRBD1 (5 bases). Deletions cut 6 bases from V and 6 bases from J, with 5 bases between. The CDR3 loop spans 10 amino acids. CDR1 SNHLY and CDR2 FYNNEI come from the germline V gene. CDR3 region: CASRQDGYTF. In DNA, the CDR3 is TGTGCCAGCAGACAGGATGGCTACACCTTC.

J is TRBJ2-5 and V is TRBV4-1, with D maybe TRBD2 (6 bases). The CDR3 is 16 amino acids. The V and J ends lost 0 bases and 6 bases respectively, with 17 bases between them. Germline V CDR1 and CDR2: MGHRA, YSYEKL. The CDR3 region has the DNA TGCGCCAGCAGCCAAGATCTGGGATTTCGGGAGAAGACCCAGTACTTC. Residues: CASSQDLGFREKTQYF.

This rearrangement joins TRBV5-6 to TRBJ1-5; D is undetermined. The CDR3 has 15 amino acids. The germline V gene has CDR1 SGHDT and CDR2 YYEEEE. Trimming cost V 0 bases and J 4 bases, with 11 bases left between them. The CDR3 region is CASSLGQVRNQPQHF. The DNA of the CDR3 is TGTGCCAGCAGCTTGGGGCAGGTCCGAAATCAGCCCCAGCATTTT.

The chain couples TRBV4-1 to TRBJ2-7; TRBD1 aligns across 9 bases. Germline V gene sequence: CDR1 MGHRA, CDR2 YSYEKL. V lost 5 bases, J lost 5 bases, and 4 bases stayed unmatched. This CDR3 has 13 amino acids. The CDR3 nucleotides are TGCGCCAGCAGCACGACAGGGGGAAACGAGCAGTACTTC. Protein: CASSTTGGNEQYF.

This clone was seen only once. For the CDR3, the DNA is TGTGCCAGCAGCCAAGGCGGTAGGCTAGCGGGGAGAGAGATCGGGGAGCTGTTTTTT. It translates to CASSQGGRLAGREIGELFF. The chain uses TRBV3-1 (or the pseudogene TRBV3-2) and TRBJ2-2, with TRBD2 matching 9 bases. After removal of 1 base from V and 7 bases from J, the junction contained 16 bases not matched to a gene. CDR1 LGHDT and CDR2 YNNKEL come from the germline V gene (reference sequence). The CDR3 has 19 residues.

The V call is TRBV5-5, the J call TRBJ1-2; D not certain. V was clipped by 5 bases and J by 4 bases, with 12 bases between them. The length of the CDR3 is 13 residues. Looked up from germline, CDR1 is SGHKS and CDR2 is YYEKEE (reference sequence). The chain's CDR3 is CASSSISSYGYTF. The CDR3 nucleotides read TGTGCCAGCAGTTCCATATCAAGCTATGGCTACACCTTC.

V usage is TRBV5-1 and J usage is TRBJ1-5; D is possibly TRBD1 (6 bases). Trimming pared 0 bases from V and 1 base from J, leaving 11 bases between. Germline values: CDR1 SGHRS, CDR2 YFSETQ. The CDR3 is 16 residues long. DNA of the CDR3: TGCGCCAGCAGCTTGGGAACAGGGTTGAGCAATCAGCCCCAGCATTTT. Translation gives CASSLGTGLSNQPQHF.

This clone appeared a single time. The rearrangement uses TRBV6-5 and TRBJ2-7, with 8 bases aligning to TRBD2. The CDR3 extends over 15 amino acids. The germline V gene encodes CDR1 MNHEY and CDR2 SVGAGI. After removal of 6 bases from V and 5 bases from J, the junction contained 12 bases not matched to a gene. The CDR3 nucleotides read TGTGCCAGCAGCCCACGGGGGGGACTGGGTGACGAGCAGTACTTC. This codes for CASSPRGGLGDEQYF.

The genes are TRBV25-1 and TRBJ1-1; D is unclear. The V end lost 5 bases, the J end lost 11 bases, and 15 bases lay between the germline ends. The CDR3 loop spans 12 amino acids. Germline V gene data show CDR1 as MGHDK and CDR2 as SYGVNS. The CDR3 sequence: CASSFPGELAFF. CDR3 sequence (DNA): TGTGCCAGCAGTTTCCCGGGAGAATTGGCTTTCTTT. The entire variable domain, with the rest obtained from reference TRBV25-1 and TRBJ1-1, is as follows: EADIYQTPRYLVIGTGKKITLECSQTMGHDKMYWYQQDPGMELHLIHYSYGVNSTEKGDLSSESTVSRIRTEHFPLTLESARPSHTSQYLCASSFPGELAFFGQGTRLTVV.

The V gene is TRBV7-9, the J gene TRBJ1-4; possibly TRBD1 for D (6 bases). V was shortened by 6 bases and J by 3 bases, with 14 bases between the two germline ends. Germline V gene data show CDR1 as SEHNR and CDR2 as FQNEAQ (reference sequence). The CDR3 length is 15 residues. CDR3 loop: CASRRGEASNEKLFF. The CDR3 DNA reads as TGTGCCAGCAGGAGGGGGGAGGCCTCTAATGAAAAACTGTTTTTT.

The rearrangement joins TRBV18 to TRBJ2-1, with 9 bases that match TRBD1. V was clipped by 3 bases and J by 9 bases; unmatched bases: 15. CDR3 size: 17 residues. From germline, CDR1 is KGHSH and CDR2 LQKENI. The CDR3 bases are TGTGCCAGCTCACCCGTGATTCTCGGGACAGGGAGTAGTGAGCAGTTCTTC. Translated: CASSPVILGTGSSEQFF.

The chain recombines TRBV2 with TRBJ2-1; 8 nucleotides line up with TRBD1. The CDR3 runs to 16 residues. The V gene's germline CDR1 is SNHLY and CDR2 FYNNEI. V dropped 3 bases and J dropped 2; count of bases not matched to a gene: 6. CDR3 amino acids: CASSDGQGWTYNEQFF. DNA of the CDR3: TGTGCCAGCAGTGACGGACAGGGTTGGACCTACAATGAGCAGTTCTTC.

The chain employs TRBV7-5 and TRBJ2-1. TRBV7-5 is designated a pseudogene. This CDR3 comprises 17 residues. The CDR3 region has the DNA TGTGTCAGAAGCTTATACCCTCGCCCCCTCCGATACAATGAGCAGTTCTTC. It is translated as CVRSLYPRPLRYNEQFF.

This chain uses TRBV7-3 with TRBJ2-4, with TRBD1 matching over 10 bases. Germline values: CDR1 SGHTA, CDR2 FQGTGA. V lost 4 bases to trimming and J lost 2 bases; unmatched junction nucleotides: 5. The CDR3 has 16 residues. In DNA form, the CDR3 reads TGTGCCAGCAGCTCGACAGGGGGCGCATCCAAAAACATTCAGTACTTC. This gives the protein CASSSTGGASKNIQYF.

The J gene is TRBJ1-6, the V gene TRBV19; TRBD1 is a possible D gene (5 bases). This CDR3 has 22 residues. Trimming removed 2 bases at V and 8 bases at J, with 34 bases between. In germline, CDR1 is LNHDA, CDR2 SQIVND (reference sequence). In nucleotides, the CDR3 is TGTGCCAGTAGTATATCTCACAGATGGAGGGACGCACAGCCTGTTGTGGATTCACCCCTCCACTTT. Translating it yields CASSISHRWRDAQPVVDSPLHF.

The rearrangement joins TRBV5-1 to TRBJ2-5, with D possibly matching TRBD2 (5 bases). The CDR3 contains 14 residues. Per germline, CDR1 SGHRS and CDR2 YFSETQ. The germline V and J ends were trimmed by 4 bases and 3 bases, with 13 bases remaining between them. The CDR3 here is CASSADGVEETQYF. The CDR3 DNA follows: TGCGCCAGCAGCGCCGACGGGGTAGAAGAGACCCAGTACTTC.

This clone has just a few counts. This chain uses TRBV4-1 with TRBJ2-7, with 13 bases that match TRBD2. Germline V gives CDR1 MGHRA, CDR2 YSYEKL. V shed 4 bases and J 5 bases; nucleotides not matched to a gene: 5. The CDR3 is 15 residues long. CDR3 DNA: TGCGCCAGCAGCCTCGGGACTAGCGGGATCGACGAGCAGTACTTC. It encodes CASSLGTSGIDEQYF.

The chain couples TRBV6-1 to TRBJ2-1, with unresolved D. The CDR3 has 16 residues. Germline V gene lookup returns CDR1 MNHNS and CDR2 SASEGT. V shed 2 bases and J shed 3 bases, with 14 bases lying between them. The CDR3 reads CASSERLQVNYNEQFF. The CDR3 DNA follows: TGTGCCAGCAGTGAAAGGTTGCAAGTCAACTACAATGAGCAGTTCTTC.

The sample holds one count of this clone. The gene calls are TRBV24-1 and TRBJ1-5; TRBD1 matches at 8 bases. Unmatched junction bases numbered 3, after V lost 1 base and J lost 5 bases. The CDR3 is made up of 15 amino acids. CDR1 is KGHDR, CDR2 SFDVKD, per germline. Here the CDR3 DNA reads TGTGCCACCAGTGATTTATCAGGGGGCGATCAGCCCCAGCATTTT. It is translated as CATSDLSGGDQPQHF.

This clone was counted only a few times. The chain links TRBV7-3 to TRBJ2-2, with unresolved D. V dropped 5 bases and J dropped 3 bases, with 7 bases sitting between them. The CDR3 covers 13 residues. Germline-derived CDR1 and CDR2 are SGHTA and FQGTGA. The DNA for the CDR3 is TGTGCCAGCAGCCCCCCTTACACCGGGGAGCTGTTTTTT. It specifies CASSPPYTGELFF.

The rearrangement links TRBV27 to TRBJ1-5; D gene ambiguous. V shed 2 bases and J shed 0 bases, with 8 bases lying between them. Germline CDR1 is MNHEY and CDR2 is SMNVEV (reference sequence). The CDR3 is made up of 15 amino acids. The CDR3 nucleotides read TGTGCCAGCAGTTTAACCAGAGATAGCAATCAGCCCCAGCATTTT. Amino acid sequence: CASSLTRDSNQPQHF.